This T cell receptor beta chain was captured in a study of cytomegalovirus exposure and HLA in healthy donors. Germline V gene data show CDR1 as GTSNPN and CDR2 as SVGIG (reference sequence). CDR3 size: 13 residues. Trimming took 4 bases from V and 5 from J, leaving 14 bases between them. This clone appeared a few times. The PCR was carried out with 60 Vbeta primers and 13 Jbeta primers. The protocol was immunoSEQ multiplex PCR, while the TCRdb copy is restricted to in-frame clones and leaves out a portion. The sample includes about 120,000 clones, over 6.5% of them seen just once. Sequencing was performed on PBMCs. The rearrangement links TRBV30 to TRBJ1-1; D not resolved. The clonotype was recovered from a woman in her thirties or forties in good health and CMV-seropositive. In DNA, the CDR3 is TGTGCCTGGACCGGGAAGGTTTTTACTGAAGCTTTCTTT. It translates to CAWTGKVFTEAFF.